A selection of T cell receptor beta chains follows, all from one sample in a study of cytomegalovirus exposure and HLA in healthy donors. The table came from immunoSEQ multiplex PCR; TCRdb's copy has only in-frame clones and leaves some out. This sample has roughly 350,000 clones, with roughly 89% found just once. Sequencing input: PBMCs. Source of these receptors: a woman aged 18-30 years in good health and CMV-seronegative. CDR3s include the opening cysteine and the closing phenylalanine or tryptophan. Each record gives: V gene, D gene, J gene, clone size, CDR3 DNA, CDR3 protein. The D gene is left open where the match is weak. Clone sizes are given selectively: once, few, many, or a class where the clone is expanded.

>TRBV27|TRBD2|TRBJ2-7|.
TGTGCCAGCAGCCCTTCCGCTCTAGCGGGGAAGTACGAGCAGTACTTC
CASSPSALAGKYEQYF
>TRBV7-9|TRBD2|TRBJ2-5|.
TGTGCCAGCAGCCGGAGGACTAGCGGGAGGGTCAAAGAGACCCAGTACTTC
CASSRRTSGRVKETQYF
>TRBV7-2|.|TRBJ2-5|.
TGTGCCAGCAGCTTAGGGATGCGGGAGACCCAGTACTTC
CASSLGMRETQYF
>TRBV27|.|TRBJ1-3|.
TGTGCCAGCACCATCAGAGGGAAAGGAAACACCATATATTTT
CASTIRGKGNTIYF
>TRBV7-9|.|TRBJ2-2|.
TGTGCCAGCAGCTTAGATGCGGACACCGGGGAGCTGTTTTTT
CASSLDADTGELFF
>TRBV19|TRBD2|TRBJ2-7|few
TGTGCCAGTAGTCCCTCGACTAGCGGGAGTTGGAACGAGCAGTACTTC
CASSPSTSGSWNEQYF
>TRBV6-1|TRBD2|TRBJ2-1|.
TGTGCCAGCAGTCCGACTAGCGGGAGTTACAATGAGCAGTTCTTC
CASSPTSGSYNEQFF
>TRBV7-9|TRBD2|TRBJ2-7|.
TGTGCCAGCAGCTTGATGAGCGGGAACAGCTCCTACGAGCAGTACTTC
CASSLMSGNSSYEQYF
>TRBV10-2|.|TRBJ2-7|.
TGCGCCAGCAGTGAGGGCCCGGCGGAAATCTACGAGCAGTACTTC
CASSEGPAEIYEQYF
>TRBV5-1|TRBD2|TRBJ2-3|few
TGCGCCAGCGCCCCAGGGTGGGCGGGAGTGACTCTTAGCACAGATACGCAGTATTTT
CASAPGWAGVTLSTDTQYF
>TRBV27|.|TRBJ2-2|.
TGTGCCAGCAGTCAAGGACTCGGCGGGGAGCTGTTTTTT
CASSQGLGGELFF
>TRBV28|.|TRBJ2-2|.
TGTGCCAGCAGTTTAGACACGGATAGGGAGCTGTTTTTT
CASSLDTDRELFF
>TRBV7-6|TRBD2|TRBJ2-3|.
TGTGCCAGCAGCTTACCTCCTTGGCGGGAGGTCACAGATACGCAGTATTTT
CASSLPPWREVTDTQYF
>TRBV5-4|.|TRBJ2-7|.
TGTGCCAGCAGCACCCCGACAGGGACTAGTCCCTACTTC
CASSTPTGTSPYF
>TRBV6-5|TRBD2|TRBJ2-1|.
TGTGCCAGCAGTTTCCTCCGAGCGGGAGACGAGTTCTTC
CASSFLRAGDEFF
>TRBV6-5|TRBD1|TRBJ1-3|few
TGTGCCAGCAGCGGGACAGCACCGGCCAACACCATATATTTT
CASSGTAPANTIYF
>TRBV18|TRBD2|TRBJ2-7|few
TGTGCCAGCTCACCTAGCGGGAGGAGGTACGAGCAGTACTTC
CASSPSGRRYEQYF
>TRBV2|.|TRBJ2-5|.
TGTGCCAGCAGTGGCGGGTTCCAAGAGACCCAGTACTTC
CASSGGFQETQYF
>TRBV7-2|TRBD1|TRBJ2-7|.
TGTGCCAGCAGCTTAGTTTCAGGGGGCGCCTACGAGCAGTACTTC
CASSLVSGGAYEQYF
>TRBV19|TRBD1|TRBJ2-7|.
TGTGCCAGTAGCAAAACGACAGGGGTCGCGTCCTACGAGCAGTACTTC
CASSKTTGVASYEQYF
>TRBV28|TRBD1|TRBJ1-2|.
TGTGCCAGCAGTTTGGGTACGGGACAGGGGTCCGGCTACACCTTC
CASSLGTGQGSGYTF
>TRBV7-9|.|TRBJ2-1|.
TGTGCCAGCAGCTTAGATAGCTCCTACAATGAGCAGTTCTTC
CASSLDSSYNEQFF
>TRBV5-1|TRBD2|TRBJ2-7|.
TGCGCCAGCAGCCTAGGGACTAGCGGGAGTTCCGAGCAGTACTTC
CASSLGTSGSSEQYF
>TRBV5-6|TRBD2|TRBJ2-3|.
TGTGCCAGCAGTTCAGTCGGACTAGCGGGAGCAGATACGCAGTATTTT
CASSSVGLAGADTQYF
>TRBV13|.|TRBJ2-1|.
TGTGCCAGCAGCTTATTTGGTGCTTGGGGGGCGCTCGGGAGGAATGAGCAGTTCTTC
CASSLFGAWGALGRNEQFF
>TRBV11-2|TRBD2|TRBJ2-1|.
TGTGGATGCCGTCGTGGACTAGCGGACTCCTACAATGAGCAGTTCTTC
CGCRRGLADSYNEQFF
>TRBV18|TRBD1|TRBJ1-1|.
TGTGCCAGCTCACCAGGGACAGGACTTGAAGCTTTCTTT
CASSPGTGLEAFF
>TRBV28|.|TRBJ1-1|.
TGTGCCAGCAGTCTGGGACTGACTAACACTGAAGCTTTCTTT
CASSLGLTNTEAFF
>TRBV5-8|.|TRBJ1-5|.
TGTGCCAGCAGCTTGCTTCGGGACACCGAATTCAATCAGCCCCAGCATTTT
CASSLLRDTEFNQPQHF
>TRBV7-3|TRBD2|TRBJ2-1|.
TGTGCCAGCAGCTTCACTAGCGGGATCGGCGGCAATGAGCAGTTCTTC
CASSFTSGIGGNEQFF
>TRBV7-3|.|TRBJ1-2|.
TGTGCCAGCAGCTTGGAGGGGCGCTATGGCTACACCTTC
CASSLEGRYGYTF
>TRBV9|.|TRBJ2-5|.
TGTGCCAGCAGCGTAGCGGGACAAGAGACCCAGTACTTC
CASSVAGQETQYF
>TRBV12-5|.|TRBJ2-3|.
TGTGCTAGTGGTTTGGATCCTAGCTCTGGGGGGTCCCCAGGGGGTACGCAGTATTTT
CASGLDPSSGGSPGGTQYF
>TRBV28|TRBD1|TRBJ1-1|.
TGTGCCAGCACCACCACAGGGGTGTTGAACACTGAAGCTTTCTTT
CASTTTGVLNTEAFF
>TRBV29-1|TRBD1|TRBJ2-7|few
TGCAGCGCTATACCCGGGACAGGTGGCTACGAGCAGTACTTC
CSAIPGTGGYEQYF
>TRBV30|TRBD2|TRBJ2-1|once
TGTGCCTGGAGGGCTAGCGGAAGGACTGAGCAGTTCTTC
CAWRASGRTEQFF
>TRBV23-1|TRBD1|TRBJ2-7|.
TGCGCCAGCAGTAGGGACAGGGGCCCTCCAGAGTACGAGCAGTACTTC
CASSRDRGPPEYEQYF